The clone carrying this T cell receptor beta chain has only a few counts. Its antigen is unknown. The CDR3 is 16 residues long. CDR1 MDHEN and CDR2 SYDVKM come from the germline V gene. The V gene end was trimmed by 5 bases and the J gene end by 1 base; junction bases not matched to a gene: 7. This table comes from immunoSEQ multiplex PCR, and its TCRdb copy is limited to in-frame clones, with some not included. The profile shows tens of thousands of clones, approximately 80% of them singletons. This specimen comes from a study of OX40 agonist ivuxolimab in advanced cancers. Overall study results and limits: The CD4+ and CD8+ T cells in the blood had expanded clonally by week 6 at 0.1 to 3.0 mg/kg.

No patient had autoimmune disease or received systemic immunosuppression. This receptor was taken from an adult with an advanced solid tumor such as melanoma, head and neck, liver or kidney cancer. J is TRBJ1-5 and V is TRBV28; 8 bases are shared with TRBD1. The source was CD4+ or CD8+ T cells sorted from blood, collected in a trial of the OX40 agonist ivuxolimab. The chain's CDR3 is CASSPVTGESNQPQHF. The CDR3 region has the DNA TGTGCCAGCAGTCCGGTGACAGGGGAGAGCAATCAGCCCCAGCATTTT.